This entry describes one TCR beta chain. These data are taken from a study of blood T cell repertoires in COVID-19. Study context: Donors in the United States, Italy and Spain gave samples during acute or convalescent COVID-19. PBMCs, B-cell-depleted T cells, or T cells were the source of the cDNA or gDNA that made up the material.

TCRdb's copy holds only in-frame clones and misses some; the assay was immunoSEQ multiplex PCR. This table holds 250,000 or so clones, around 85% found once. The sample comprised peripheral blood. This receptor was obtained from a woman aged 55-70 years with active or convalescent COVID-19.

The CDR3 coding sequence is TGTGCCAGCAGCCAAGGGCTTACTGGAAACACCATATATTTT. It yields the protein CASSQGLTGNTIYF. The chain uses TRBV3-1 (or the pseudogene TRBV3-2) and TRBJ1-3; no clear D. The CDR3 spans 14 residues. V was trimmed by 1 base and J by 2 bases, leaving 6 bases between them. CDR1 LGHDT and CDR2 YNNKEL come from the germline V gene (reference sequence).